This entry lists 8 T cell receptor beta chains sequenced from one sample in a study of T cell repertoires in cytomegalovirus infection. TCRdb processed the reads anew with MiXCR; each CDR3 protein has one entry. The table shows a few hundred thousand distinct CDR3 sequences, with 15% to 20% occurring only once. Source material: CD8+ T cells from PBMCs. Receptors originate from a human donor in good health (CMV status not recorded). Some clones in this sample may be carry-over from other donors' samples.

The V call is TRBV6-5, the J call TRBJ1-2; D uncertain. Germline CDR1 MNHEY, CDR2 SVGAGI. V lost 11 bases and J 4 bases, leaving 14 bases between the germline ends. This CDR3 has 12 amino acids. Here the CDR3 DNA reads TGTGCCGTTCTGGAGGGCTCCTATGGCTACACCTTC. It yields the protein CAVLEGSYGYTF.

This clonotype showed up many times. The chain uses TRBV7-8 and TRBJ2-1; possible D gene TRBD2, 6 bases. Germline lookup yields CDR1 SGHVS and CDR2 FQNEAQ. The CDR3 has 16 amino acids. The V gene lost 5 bases and the J gene lost 6 bases, with 20 bases spanning the gap. The CDR3 reads CASSPVGAGLSNEQFF. CDR3 bases: TGTGCCAGCAGCCCGGTAGGGGCGGGACTCTCCAATGAGCAGTTCTTC. Together with reference TRBV7-8 and TRBJ2-1, the CDR3 gives the full variable domain: GAGVSQSPRYKVAKRGQDVALRCDPISGHVSLFWYQQALGQGPEFLTYFQNEAQLDKSGLPSDRFFAERPEGSVSTLKIQRTQQEDSAVYLCASSPVGAGLSNEQFFGPGTRLTVL.

This clonotype was recorded many times. The chain employs TRBV7-6 and TRBJ2-5; D gene ambiguous. V gave up 1 base and J gave up 1 base, with 16 bases separating them. Germline V CDR1 and CDR2: SGHVS, FNYEAQ. The CDR3 length is 17 residues. The CDR3 DNA follows: TGTGCCAGCAGCTTAGGGCCTTTTGGCAGATCCCAAGAGACCCAGTACTTC. Its translation is CASSLGPFGRSQETQYF.

The V gene is TRBV29-1, the J gene TRBJ2-2; 8 bases match TRBD2. The length of the CDR3 is 19 residues. Germline values: CDR1 SQVTM, CDR2 ANQGSEA. The trim removed 4 bases at V and 5 bases at J, leaving 21 bases unmatched. CDR3 bases: TGCAGCGTTGGCCTCGGGGTAGCGGGGTATTGGGAGGAAACCGGGGAGCTGTTTTTT. This translates into CSVGLGVAGYWEETGELFF.

Notes on this clonotype: This could be a read error, since a much larger clone is one nucleotide away. This chain connects TRBV12-3 or TRBV12-4 to TRBJ1-4; D gene uncertain. V lost 2 bases and J lost 8, with 24 bases in between. The CDR3 spans 18 residues. The CDR3 is CASSLCRCRGAQCEKLFF. CDR3 DNA: TGTGCCAGCAGTTTATGTCGTTGTCGGGGAGCACAGTGCGAAAAACTGTTTTTT.

This clonotype was detected many times. This chain joins TRBV6-1 and TRBJ1-2; D unclear. Trimming removed 6 bases from V and 2 bases from J, with 16 bases in between. Germline CDR1 reads MNHNS; CDR2 reads SASEGT. This CDR3 spans 15 amino acids. CDR3 DNA: TGTGCCAGCAGCCCCCGTTGGCCGAGGAACTATGGCTACACCTTC. It is translated as CASSPRWPRNYGYTF.

The chain recombines TRBV12-3 or TRBV12-4 with TRBJ2-1; no reliable D call. The V end was cut by 5 bases, the J end by 6 bases, with 11 bases between. The CDR3 consists of 13 residues. CDR3 DNA sequence: TGTGCCAGCAGTCAATCACCTTTCAATGAGCAGTTCTTC. Translation gives CASSQSPFNEQFF.

The chain carries TRBV15 and TRBJ2-3; D remains unclear. V was clipped by 4 bases and J by 2 bases, with 13 bases between them. Germline-derived CDR1 and CDR2 are LNHNV and YYDKDF (reference sequence). This CDR3 has 15 residues. The CDR3 is CATSNNGKNTDTQYF. The CDR3 coding sequence is TGTGCCACCAGCAATAACGGAAAAAACACAGATACGCAGTATTTT.